One and the same sample provided the 27 T cell receptor beta chains below, sequenced in a study of T cells in Graves' hyperthyroidism and ophthalmopathy. The source material, RNA transcripts, was used to amplify TCR beta CDR3 regions. An initial round of RT-PCR targeting the TCR CDR3 relied on the HTBI primer set. TCRdb reprocessed the multiplex PCR reads with MiXCR, giving one entry per CDR3 protein. The top ten hold about 51% of the sample, which has hundreds of thousands of distinct CDR3 sequences, approximately 17% seen once. Sequencing input: blood. These receptors all come from a woman in her fifties or sixties with Graves' ophthalmopathy.

In its sample, this clonotype was seen many times. The chain links TRBV6-1 to TRBJ1-5; TRBD1 might be the D (5 bases). Per germline, CDR1 MNHNS and CDR2 SASEGT. V lost 2 bases and J lost 2, with 10 bases in between. The CDR3 has 15 amino acids. In nucleotides, the CDR3 is TGTGCCAGCAGTGAACTTTGGGACGGCAATCAGCCCCAGCATTTT. Translating gives CASSELWDGNQPQHF.

This clonotype was recorded many times. This chain joins TRBV4-2 and TRBJ1-5; D not certain. Germline V gene lookup returns CDR1 LGHNA and CDR2 YNFKEQ. V was shortened by 0 bases and J by 6 bases, with 12 bases between the two germline ends. CDR3 size: 15 residues. This CDR3 is CASSQDETRGQPQHF. In nucleotides, the CDR3 is TGTGCCAGCAGCCAAGATGAGACACGGGGTCAGCCCCAGCATTTT.

This clonotype was picked up many times. The genes are TRBV20-1 and TRBJ1-5; D uncertain. The CDR3 contains 15 residues. With 3 bases removed from V and 2 bases from J, the gap between germline ends came to 14 bases. Per the germline V gene, CDR1 is DFQATT and CDR2 is SNEGSKA (reference sequence). CDR3 DNA: TGCAGTGCTAGTGGCCGACATGGGGGCAATCAGCCCCAGCATTTT. This translates into CSASGRHGGNQPQHF.

Ten or more counts support this clonotype. The rearrangement links TRBV7-3 to TRBJ2-3; D perhaps matches TRBD2 (6 bases). The V gene's germline CDR1 is SGHTA and CDR2 FQGTGA. Trimming cost V 5 bases and J 4 bases, with 19 bases left between them. The CDR3 has 16 residues. The CDR3 protein is CASSPNRRGLADTQYF. CDR3 nucleotides: TGTGCCAGCAGCCCTAATCGGAGGGGCCTCGCAGATACGCAGTATTTT. The full variable domain, completed using reference TRBV7-3 and TRBJ2-3, is GAGVSQTPSNKVTEKGKYVELRCDPISGHTALYWYRQSLGQGPEFLIYFQGTGAADDSGLPNDRFFAVRPEGSVSTLKIQRTERGDSAVYLCASSPNRRGLADTQYFGPGTRLTVL.

At least ten counts were recorded for this clonotype. The chain uses TRBV27 and TRBJ1-2, with TRBD1 identical over 7 bases. The ends lost 6 bases at V and 6 bases at J; junction bases unmatched: 22. The CDR3 runs 18 residues. CDR1 is MNHEY, CDR2 SMNVEV, per germline (reference sequence). The CDR3 nucleotides are TGTGCCAGCAGAAATCCACGACAGGGAGGATCGAGGAAGGATGGCTACACCTTC. It yields the protein CASRNPRQGGSRKDGYTF.

Comment on this clonotype: Being one base from a much bigger clone, this may be a read error. The gene calls are TRBV28 and TRBJ1-1; TRBD1 matches 7 bases. Trimming took 10 bases from V and 1 from J; bases not matched to a gene: 6. Germline V CDR1 and CDR2: MDHEN, SYDVKM. The CDR3 contains 13 residues. The CDR3 coding sequence is TGTGCCACCCGGGGACAGCAGAACACTGAAGCTTTCTTT. It specifies CATRGQQNTEAFF.

This clonotype has a count of ten or more. V usage is TRBV6-2 or TRBV6-3 and J usage is TRBJ2-7; 8 nucleotides line up with TRBD1. CDR3 size: 15 residues. Germline-derived CDR1 and CDR2 are MNHEY and SVGEGT. V shed 2 bases, J shed 4 bases, and the junction held 7 bases outside the gene matches. The CDR3 loop is CASSYPAGGSYEQYF. In DNA, the CDR3 is TGTGCCAGCAGTTACCCCGCAGGGGGCTCGTACGAGCAGTACTTC.

There are many counts of this clonotype. CDR3 protein: CASSQDRDEKLFF. CDR3 DNA: TGCGCCAGCAGCCAAGACAGGGATGAAAAACTGTTTTTT. The gene calls are TRBV4-1 and TRBJ1-4; tentative D call: TRBD1 (5 bases). This CDR3 spans 13 amino acids. Trimming removed 0 bases at V and 6 bases at J, with 5 bases between. Germline CDR1 and CDR2: MGHRA and YSYEKL.

This clonotype was seen many times. The junction shows a germline mismatch at one end, possibly a read error. V usage is TRBV20-1 and J usage is TRBJ2-3; D tentatively reads TRBD1 or TRBD2 (5 bases each). Per the germline V gene, CDR1 is DFQATT and CDR2 is SNEGSKA (reference sequence). The CDR3 is 13 amino acids. The CDR3 is CSAREGNTDTQYF. The CDR3 coding sequence is TGCAGTGCCAGAGAGGGGAACACAGATACGCAGTATTTT.

This chain connects TRBV29-1 to TRBJ2-7; the match to TRBD1 covers 8 bases. The V gene's germline CDR1 is SQVTM and CDR2 ANQGSEA. J gave up 3 bases and V 5 bases, and 6 bases lay outside the gene matches. The CDR3 is 13 amino acids. CDR3 region: CSVLPGQVYEQYF. Written as DNA, the CDR3 is TGCAGCGTTCTACCGGGACAGGTCTACGAGCAGTACTTC.

This clonotype was detected ten times or more. This sequence joins TRBV6-1 and TRBJ1-3; 8 nucleotides align to TRBD1. The CDR3 runs to 15 residues. The V gene's germline CDR1 is MNHNS and CDR2 SASEGT. With V trimmed by 5 bases and J by 4 bases, 7 bases remained unmatched. In DNA form, the CDR3 reads TGTGCCAGCAGTTCTTCCCGGACAGGGGGAAACACCATATATTTT. This codes for CASSSSRTGGNTIYF.

The chain couples TRBV6-1 to TRBJ2-2, with 12 bases aligning to TRBD1. The CDR3 extends over 14 amino acids. J was trimmed by 6 bases and V by 9 bases; bases with no gene match: 5. CDR1 MNHNS and CDR2 SASEGT come from the germline V gene. For the CDR3, the DNA is TGTGCCAGTAAAGGGACAGGGGGCCCCGGGGAGCTGTTTTTT. It specifies CASKGTGGPGELFF.

This clonotype occurred many times. The rearrangement links TRBV3-1 to TRBJ2-7; D not resolved. This CDR3 has 12 residues. Deletions cut 2 bases from V and 4 bases from J, with 6 bases between. Looked up from germline, CDR1 is LGHDT and CDR2 is YNNKEL (reference sequence). CDR3 nucleotides: TGTGCCAGCAGCCAATTCTGGTACGAGCAGTACTTC. This translates into CASSQFWYEQYF.

The CDR3, as DNA: TGTGCCAGCAGCTTGGGGGTTACCCGGACAGGGAGGAAGGAGACCCAGTACTTC. Protein sequence: CASSLGVTRTGRKETQYF. The chain couples TRBV11-2 to TRBJ2-5, with 8 bases matching TRBD1. This CDR3 is built from 18 residues. The junction had 17 bases not matched to a gene; V was cut back by 3 bases and J by 5 bases. The V gene's germline CDR1 is SGHAT and CDR2 FQNNGV.

This clonotype was counted only a few times. The gene calls are TRBV4-1 and TRBJ1-5; D unresolved. Germline V gene lookup returns CDR1 MGHRA and CDR2 YSYEKL. With 0 bases removed from V and 7 bases from J, the gap between germline ends came to 13 bases. The CDR3 extends over 15 amino acids. The CDR3 DNA follows: TGCGCCAGCAGCCAAGAGCCCCACGAAACACAGCCCCAGCATTTT. It translates to CASSQEPHETQPQHF.

This clonotype showed up many times. The chain is built from TRBV7-8 and TRBJ1-1; 10 positions agree with TRBD1. This CDR3 comprises 14 residues. Germline V gives CDR1 SGHVS, CDR2 FQNEAQ. Losses at the gene ends were 3 bases for V and 10 bases for J; bases not matched to a gene: 8. For the CDR3, the DNA is TGTGCCAGCAGCTTTCCGGGGTGGACAGGGGGAGCTTTCTTT. Its protein product is CASSFPGWTGGAFF.

In regard to this clonotype: This sequence may be a read error, since a much larger clone differs from it by one base. The chain links TRBV6-9 to TRBJ2-7; TRBD1 might be the D (5 bases). From germline, CDR1 is MNHGY and CDR2 SVAAGI. The germline V and J ends were trimmed by 4 bases and 7 bases, with 14 bases remaining between them. This CDR3 is built from 13 residues. The CDR3 region is CASSFGRAREQYF. The CDR3 DNA sequence: TGTGCCAGCAGTTTCGGCAGGGCTAGGGAGCAGTACTTC.

This clonotype was observed at least ten times. The chain is built from TRBV10-3 and TRBJ1-1, with 8 positions matching TRBD1. In germline, CDR1 is ENHRY, CDR2 SYGVKD. The CDR3 is 14 residues long. V was pared by 2 bases and J by 3 bases, with 2 bases of the junction left unmatched. CDR3 nucleotides: TGTGCCATCAGTGAGCAGGGGGCGGACACTGAAGCTTTCTTT. It codes for CAISEQGADTEAFF.

This clonotype was seen many times. DNA for the CDR3: TGCGCCAGCAGCTTGGTTGGCAGGGGGCTCTCTGGCTACACCTTC. Its translation is CASSLVGRGLSGYTF. This rearrangement joins TRBV5-1 to TRBJ1-2; TRBD1 matches 8 bases. The junction had 8 bases not matched to a gene; V was cut back by 0 bases and J by 7 bases. The germline gives CDR1 SGHRS, CDR2 YFSETQ. The CDR3 has 15 residues.

This clonotype showed up many times. The chain employs TRBV20-1 and TRBJ2-7; D possibly corresponds to TRBD1 (9 bases). V shed 6 bases and J shed 8 bases, with 20 bases lying between them. This CDR3 is built from 13 residues. Germline V lookup: CDR1 DFQATT, CDR2 SNEGSKA (reference sequence). The CDR3 sequence is CSAREGQGLKQYF. The CDR3 nucleotides read TGCAGTGCCCGGGAGGGACAGGGTCTTAAGCAGTACTTC.

This clonotype was seen many times. The chain carries TRBV6-2 or TRBV6-3 and TRBJ2-7; 13 positions agree with TRBD2. The V gene's germline CDR1 is MNHEY and CDR2 SVGEGT. The CDR3 extends over 17 amino acids. The J segment lost 4 bases and the V segment lost 5 bases, leaving 11 bases of the junction unmatched. DNA of the CDR3: TGTGCCAGCAGTACCGGACTAGCGGGGGCCCCAATGTACGAGCAGTACTTC. Translated, it gives CASSTGLAGAPMYEQYF.

The gene calls are TRBV5-8 and TRBJ2-4, with TRBD1 identical over 7 bases. The germline V gene encodes CDR1 SGHTS and CDR2 YDEGEE. The CDR3 loop spans 13 amino acids. The V and J ends lost 4 bases and 5 bases, in that order; junction bases with no gene match: 3. This CDR3 is CASSGTGENIQYF. DNA for the CDR3: TGTGCCAGCAGCGGAACAGGGGAAAACATTCAGTACTTC.

About this clonotype: The junction differs from germline at one of its ends, possibly a read error. The rearrangement links TRBV7-9 to TRBJ1-6, with TRBD1 matching 8 bases. Germline V gene sequence: CDR1 SEHNR, CDR2 FQNEAQ (reference sequence). This CDR3 is 15 amino acids long. The CDR3 is CASSSGQGDNPPLHF. The CDR3 DNA is TGTGCCAGCAGCTCAGGACAGGGCGATAATCCACCCCTCCACTTT.

In its sample, this clonotype was seen many times. This chain joins TRBV7-9 and TRBJ2-1, with D tentatively TRBD1 or TRBD2 (5 bases each). The V gene's germline CDR1 is SEHNR and CDR2 FQNEAQ (reference sequence). The CDR3 runs 15 residues. V shed 2 bases and J shed 9 bases, with 17 bases lying between them. This chain's CDR3 is CASSLSSGGSSEQFF. CDR3 DNA sequence: TGTGCCAGCAGCTTATCGTCTGGGGGATCGAGTGAGCAGTTCTTC.

DNA for the CDR3: TGTGCCAGCAGCGTAGACTATCACCCCCATGAGCAGTTCTTC. Translation gives CASSVDYHPHEQFF. This rearrangement joins TRBV9 to TRBJ2-1; D is uncertain. V shed 0 bases and J shed 8 bases, with 12 bases lying between them. CDR1 SGDLS and CDR2 YYNGEE come from the germline V gene. This CDR3 is built from 14 residues.

The chain has TRBV6-1 and TRBJ1-5; 11 nucleotides match TRBD1. Germline V gene lookup returns CDR1 MNHNS and CDR2 SASEGT. The J segment lost 11 bases and the V segment lost 6 bases, leaving 6 bases of the junction unmatched. This CDR3 is built from 13 residues. CDR3 region: CASSWTGGEAQHF. Here the CDR3 DNA reads TGTGCCAGCAGCTGGACAGGGGGCGAGGCCCAGCATTTT.

In this sample, this clonotype turned up a few times. The chain joins TRBV12-5 to TRBJ1-1; D is unresolved. The germline gives CDR1 LGHNT, CDR2 FRNRAP. The V end lost 0 bases, the J end lost 7 bases, and 15 bases lay between the germline ends. This CDR3 has 15 amino acids. In DNA, the CDR3 is TGTGCTAGTGGTTTGGTAATTGGGCAGGCTATTGAAGCTTTCTTT. Translation gives CASGLVIGQAIEAFF. Combining the CDR3 with reference TRBV12-5 and TRBJ1-1 gives the whole variable domain DARVTQTPRHKVTEMGQEVTMRCQPILGHNTVFWYRQTMMQGLELLAYFRNRAPLDDSGMPKDRFSAEMPDATLATLKIQPSEPRDSAVYFCASGLVIGQAIEAFFGQGTRLTVV.